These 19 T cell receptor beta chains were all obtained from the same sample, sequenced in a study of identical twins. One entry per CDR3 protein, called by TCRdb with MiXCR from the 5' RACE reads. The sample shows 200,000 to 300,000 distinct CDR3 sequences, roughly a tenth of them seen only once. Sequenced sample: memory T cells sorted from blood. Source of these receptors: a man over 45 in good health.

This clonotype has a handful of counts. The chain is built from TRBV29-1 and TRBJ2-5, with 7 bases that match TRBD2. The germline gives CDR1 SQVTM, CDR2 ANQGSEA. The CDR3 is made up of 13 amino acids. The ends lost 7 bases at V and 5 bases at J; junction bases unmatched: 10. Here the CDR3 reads CSGGGEGSETQYF. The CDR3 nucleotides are TGCAGCGGGGGTGGGGAGGGTAGTGAGACCCAGTACTTC.

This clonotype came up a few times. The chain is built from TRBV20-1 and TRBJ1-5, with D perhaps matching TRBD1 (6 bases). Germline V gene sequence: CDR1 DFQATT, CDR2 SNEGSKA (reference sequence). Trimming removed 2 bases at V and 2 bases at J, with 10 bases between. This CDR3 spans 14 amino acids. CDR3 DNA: TGCAGTGCTAGAAGGGACAAACGCAATCAGCCCCAGCATTTT. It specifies CSARRDKRNQPQHF.

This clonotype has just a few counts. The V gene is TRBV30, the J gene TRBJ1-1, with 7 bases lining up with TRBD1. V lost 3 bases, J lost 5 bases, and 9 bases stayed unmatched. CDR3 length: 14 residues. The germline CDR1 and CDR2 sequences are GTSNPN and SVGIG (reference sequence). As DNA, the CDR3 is TGTGCCTGGAGGCCAGGGGGAGGAAGTACTGAAGCTTTCTTT. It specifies CAWRPGGGSTEAFF.

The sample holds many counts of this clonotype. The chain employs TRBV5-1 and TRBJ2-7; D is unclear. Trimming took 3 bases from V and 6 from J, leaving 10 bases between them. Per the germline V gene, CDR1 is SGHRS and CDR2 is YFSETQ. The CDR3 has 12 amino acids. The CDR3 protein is CASSSDEVEQYF. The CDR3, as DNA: TGCGCCAGCAGCTCGGACGAAGTCGAGCAGTACTTC.

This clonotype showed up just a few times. In DNA form, the CDR3 reads TGTGCCAGCAGCGTGGGCAGCGGGAGCTACAATGAGCAGTTCTTC. Its translation is CASSVGSGSYNEQFF. The chain links TRBV9 to TRBJ2-1; 8 bases line up with TRBD2. J lost 3 bases, V lost 2 bases, and 4 bases had no gene match. The germline CDR1 and CDR2 sequences are SGDLS and YYNGEE. The CDR3 is 15 residues long.

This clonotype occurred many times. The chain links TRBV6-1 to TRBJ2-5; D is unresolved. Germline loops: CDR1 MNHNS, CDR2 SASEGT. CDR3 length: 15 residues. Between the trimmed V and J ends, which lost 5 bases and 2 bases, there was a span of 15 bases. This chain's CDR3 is CASSPVWGSQETQYF. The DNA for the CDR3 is TGTGCCAGCAGTCCCGTGTGGGGTTCGCAAGAGACCCAGTACTTC.

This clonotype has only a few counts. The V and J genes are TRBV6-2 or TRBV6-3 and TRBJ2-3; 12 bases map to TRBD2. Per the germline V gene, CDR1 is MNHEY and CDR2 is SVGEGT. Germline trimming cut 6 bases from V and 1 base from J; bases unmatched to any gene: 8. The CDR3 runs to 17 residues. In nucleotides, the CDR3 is TGTGCCAGCAGGAGACTAGCGGGAGTTCCTGGCACAGATACGCAGTATTTT. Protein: CASRRLAGVPGTDTQYF.

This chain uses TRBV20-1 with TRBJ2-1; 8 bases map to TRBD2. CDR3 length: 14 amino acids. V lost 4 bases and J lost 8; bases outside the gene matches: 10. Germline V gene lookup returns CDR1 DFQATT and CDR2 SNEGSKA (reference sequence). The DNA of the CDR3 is TGCAGTGCTACTTTAGGACTAGCAATCTATGAGCAGTTCTTC. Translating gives CSATLGLAIYEQFF.

The CDR3 here is CASSYRGYTQYF. Here the CDR3 DNA reads TGTGCCAGCAGTTACAGGGGGTATACGCAGTATTTT. The gene calls are TRBV6-5 and TRBJ2-3, with D perhaps TRBD1 (6 bases). The CDR3 runs 12 residues. Looked up from germline, CDR1 is MNHEY and CDR2 is SVGAGI. V dropped 2 bases and J dropped 7 bases, with 7 bases sitting between them.

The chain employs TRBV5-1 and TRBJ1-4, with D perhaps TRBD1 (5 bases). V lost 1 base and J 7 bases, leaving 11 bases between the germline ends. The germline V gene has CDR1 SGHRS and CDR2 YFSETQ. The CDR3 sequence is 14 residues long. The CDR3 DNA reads TGCGCCAGCAGCTTGTCTGGGGCCGGTGAAAAACTGTTTTTT. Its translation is CASSLSGAGEKLFF.

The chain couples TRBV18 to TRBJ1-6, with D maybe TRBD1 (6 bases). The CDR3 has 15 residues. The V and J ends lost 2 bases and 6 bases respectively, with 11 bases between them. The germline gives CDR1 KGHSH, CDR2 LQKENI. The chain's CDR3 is CASSPSGGRNSPLHF. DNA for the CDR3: TGTGCCAGCTCACCATCCGGGGGGCGTAATTCACCCCTCCACTTT.

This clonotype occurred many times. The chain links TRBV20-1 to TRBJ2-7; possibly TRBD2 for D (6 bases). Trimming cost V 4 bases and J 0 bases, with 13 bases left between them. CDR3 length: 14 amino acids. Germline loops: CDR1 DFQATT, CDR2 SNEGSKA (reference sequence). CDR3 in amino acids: CSAIQPGLSYEQYF. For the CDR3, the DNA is TGCAGTGCTATTCAACCGGGACTCTCCTACGAGCAGTACTTC.

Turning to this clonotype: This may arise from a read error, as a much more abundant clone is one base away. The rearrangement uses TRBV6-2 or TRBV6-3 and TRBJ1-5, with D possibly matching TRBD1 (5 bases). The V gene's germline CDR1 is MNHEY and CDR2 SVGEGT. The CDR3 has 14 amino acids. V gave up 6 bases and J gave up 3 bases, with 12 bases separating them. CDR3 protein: CASSSDSFNQPQHF. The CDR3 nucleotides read TGTGCCAGCAGCTCCGACAGCTTCAATCAGCCCCAGCATTTT.

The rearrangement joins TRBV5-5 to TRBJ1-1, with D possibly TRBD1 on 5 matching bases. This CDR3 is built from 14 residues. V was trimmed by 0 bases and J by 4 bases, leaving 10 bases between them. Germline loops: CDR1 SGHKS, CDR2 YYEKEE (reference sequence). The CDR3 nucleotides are TGTGCCAGCAGCTTGGAAAGGGACCGCACTGAAGCTTTCTTT. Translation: CASSLERDRTEAFF.

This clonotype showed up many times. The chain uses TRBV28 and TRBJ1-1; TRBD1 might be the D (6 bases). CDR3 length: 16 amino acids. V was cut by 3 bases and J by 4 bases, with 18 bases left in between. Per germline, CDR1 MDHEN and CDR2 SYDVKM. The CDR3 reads CASSFRSGEGGTEAFF. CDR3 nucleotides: TGTGCCAGCAGTTTTAGGTCAGGGGAGGGGGGCACTGAAGCTTTCTTT.

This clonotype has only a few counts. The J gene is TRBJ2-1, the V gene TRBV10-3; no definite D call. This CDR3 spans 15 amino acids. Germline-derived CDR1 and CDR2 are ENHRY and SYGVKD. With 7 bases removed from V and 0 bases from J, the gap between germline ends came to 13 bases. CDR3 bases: TGTGCCATCACTAGGACGGCAAGCTCCTACAATGAGCAGTTCTTC. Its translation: CAITRTASSYNEQFF.

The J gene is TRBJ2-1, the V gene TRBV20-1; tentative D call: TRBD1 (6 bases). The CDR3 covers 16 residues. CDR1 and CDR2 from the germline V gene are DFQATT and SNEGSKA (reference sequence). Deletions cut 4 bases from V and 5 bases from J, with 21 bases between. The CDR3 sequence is CSATTPDGQLNNEQFF. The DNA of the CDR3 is TGCAGTGCTACCACCCCCGACGGACAGTTAAACAATGAGCAGTTCTTC.

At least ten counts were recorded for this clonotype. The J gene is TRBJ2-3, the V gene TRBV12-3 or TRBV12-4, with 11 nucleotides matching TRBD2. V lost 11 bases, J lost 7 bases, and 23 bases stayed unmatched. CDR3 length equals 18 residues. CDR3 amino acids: CAFTTPIAGGPFWHTQYF. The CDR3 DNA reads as TGTGCCTTCACCACCCCTATAGCGGGGGGGCCGTTTTGGCATACGCAGTATTTT.

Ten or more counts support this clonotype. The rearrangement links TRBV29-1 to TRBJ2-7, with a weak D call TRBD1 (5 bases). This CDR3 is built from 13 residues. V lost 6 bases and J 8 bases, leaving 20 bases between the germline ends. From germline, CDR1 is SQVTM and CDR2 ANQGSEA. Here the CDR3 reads CSVLPSGSHKQYF. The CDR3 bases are TGCAGCGTCCTTCCTTCAGGGTCTCACAAGCAGTACTTC.